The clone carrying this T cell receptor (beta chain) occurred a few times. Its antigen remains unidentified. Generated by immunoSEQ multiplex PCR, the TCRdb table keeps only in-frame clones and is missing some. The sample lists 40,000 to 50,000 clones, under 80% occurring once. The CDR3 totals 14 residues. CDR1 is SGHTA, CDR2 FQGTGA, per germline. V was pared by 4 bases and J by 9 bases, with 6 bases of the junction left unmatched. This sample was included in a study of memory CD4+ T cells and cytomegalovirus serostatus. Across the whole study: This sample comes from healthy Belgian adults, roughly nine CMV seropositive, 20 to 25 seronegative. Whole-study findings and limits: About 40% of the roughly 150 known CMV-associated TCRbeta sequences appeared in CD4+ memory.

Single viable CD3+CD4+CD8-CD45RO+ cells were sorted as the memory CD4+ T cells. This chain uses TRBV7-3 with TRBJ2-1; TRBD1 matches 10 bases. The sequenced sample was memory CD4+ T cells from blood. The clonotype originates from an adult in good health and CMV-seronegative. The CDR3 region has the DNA TGTGCCAGCAGCTCCTCGGGACAGGGGCCTGAGCAGTTCTTC. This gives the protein CASSSSGQGPEQFF.